This TCR beta chain was identified in a study of blood T cell repertoires in COVID-19. Participants came from some 26 US areas, aged roughly 18 to 100 years. Participants' own reports of clinical history determined their cohort assignment. Two negative PCRs, clearance, or symptom resolution had been documented for recovered Cohort 3 donors. The CDR3 has 18 residues. With V trimmed by 2 bases and J by 0 bases, 10 bases remained unmatched. Germline V gene data show CDR1 as LGHDT and CDR2 as YNNKEL (reference sequence). Authors' processing steps: From reference gene primer amplification, estimates of nucleated cell counts were derived. The method was immunoSEQ multiplex PCR; TCRdb's version includes in-frame clones alone and lacks a portion of them. The V and J calls and clone size are taken from that table; D and trimming were inferred from the DNA. Of 300,000 to 350,000 clones in the sample, roughly 87% were seen once.

This rearrangement joins TRBV3-1 (or the pseudogene TRBV3-2) to TRBJ1-2, with TRBD1 identical over 9 bases. The sequencing sample was made of PBMCs or T cells enriched from blood (not recorded which). The clonotype originates from a woman aged 25-40 years who had recovered from COVID-19. CDR3 in DNA: TGTGCCAGCAGCCAATCATACCGGGACAGGGACGCTAACTATGGCTACACCTTC. Translating gives CASSQSYRDRDANYGYTF.